These 9 T cell receptor beta chains share one sample of origin, sequenced in a study of regulatory T cells in long-lasting Graves disease. CDR3-region Arm-PCR and iRepertoire HTBI primers produced the TCR beta libraries. TCRdb reprocessed the multiplex PCR reads via MiXCR and lists one record per CDR3 protein. The sample has fewer than 550,000 distinct CDR3 sequences, 15% to 20% seen once. The sample's time point: newly diagnosed GD, antithyroid drugs for less than 3 months. PBMC-extracted RNA yielded the TCR library. This sample also belongs to another study, concerning T cells in Graves' hyperthyroidism and ophthalmopathy.

Sequencing used peripheral blood mononuclear cells (PBMCs), obtained at new diagnosis, from a patient treated with antithyroid drugs. The receptors here all came from a woman aged 35-65 years with Graves disease.

The chain employs TRBV18 and TRBJ2-1; 11 nucleotides match TRBD2. V was clipped by 3 bases and J by 6 bases; unmatched bases: 10. CDR3 length: 17 residues. Germline CDR1 KGHSH, CDR2 LQKENI. The CDR3 is CASSPPFSGGASNEQFF. The CDR3 coding sequence is TGTGCCAGCTCACCCCCTTTTAGCGGGGGGGCCTCCAATGAGCAGTTCTTC.

This chain joins TRBV20-1 and TRBJ1-4; D might be TRBD1 (6 bases). Trimming left V 4 bases short and J 7 bases short, with 10 bases between. The length of the CDR3 is 12 residues. Per the germline V gene, CDR1 is DFQATT and CDR2 is SNEGSKA (reference sequence). CDR3 nucleotides: TGCAGTGCTATGGGGGCGGGTGAAAAACTGTTTTTT. It encodes CSAMGAGEKLFF.

This clonotype was recorded many times. J is TRBJ1-1 and V is TRBV5-1; D is perhaps TRBD1 (5 bases). CDR3 length: 15 residues. The germline gives CDR1 SGHRS, CDR2 YFSETQ. The V and J ends lost 0 bases and 3 bases respectively, with 12 bases between them. CDR3 DNA: TGCGCCAGCAGCTTGGATTGGGGGACGGACACTGAAGCTTTCTTT. It specifies CASSLDWGTDTEAFF.

The chain is built from TRBV18 and TRBJ2-7, with D possibly being TRBD1 or TRBD2 (5 bases each). CDR3 length: 13 amino acids. V was cut by 3 bases and J by 6 bases, with 12 bases left in between. The germline gives CDR1 KGHSH, CDR2 LQKENI. The CDR3 region has the DNA TGTGCCAGCTCACCCGGGACCCCCGCCGAGCAGTACTTC. Translating gives CASSPGTPAEQYF.

In this sample, this clonotype turned up many times. This chain connects TRBV6-1 to TRBJ1-1, with TRBD1 identical over 9 bases. This CDR3 is 15 amino acids long. Trimming at V came to 6 bases and at J to 0 bases, leaving 5 bases not matched to a gene. Germline loops: CDR1 MNHNS, CDR2 SASEGT. The DNA of the CDR3 is TGTGCCAGCAGAACCGGGACAGGGCTGAACACTGAAGCTTTCTTT. This encodes CASRTGTGLNTEAFF.

At least ten counts were recorded for this clonotype. CDR3 protein: CAERTDQNTEAFF. CDR3 in DNA: TGTGCAGAAAGGACAGACCAGAACACTGAAGCTTTCTTT. The V call is TRBV18, the J call TRBJ1-1; a possible D gene is TRBD1 (6 bases). Per the germline V gene, CDR1 is KGHSH and CDR2 is LQKENI. The CDR3 spans 13 residues.

Concerning this clonotype: A much larger clone sits a single nucleotide away, making a read error possible. V and J are TRBV27 and TRBJ1-1; D not certain. This CDR3 contains 13 residues. Trimming shortened V by 3 bases and J by 3 bases, and 8 bases separated the two germline ends. The germline gives CDR1 MNHEY, CDR2 SMNVEV (reference sequence). The CDR3 DNA sequence: TGTGCCAGCAGTTTCTACAGCTACACTGAAGCTTTCTTT. Amino acids: CASSFYSYTEAFF.

The table lists this clonotype with a few counts. The chain couples TRBV12-3 or TRBV12-4 to TRBJ2-7, with 9 bases matching TRBD1. The ends lost 3 bases at V and 3 bases at J; junction bases unmatched: 6. There are 15 residues in the CDR3. The CDR3 DNA is TGTGCCAGCAGTTTGGTCGGGGACAGGGACTACGAGCAGTACTTC. It is translated as CASSLVGDRDYEQYF.

This clonotype has a count of ten or more. The V call is TRBV12-3 or TRBV12-4, the J call TRBJ1-2; unclear D gene. V was pared by 3 bases and J by 3 bases, with 8 bases between. The CDR3 is made up of 13 amino acids. The CDR3 reads CASSFGWHYGYTF. In DNA, the CDR3 is TGTGCCAGCAGTTTCGGGTGGCACTATGGCTACACCTTC.